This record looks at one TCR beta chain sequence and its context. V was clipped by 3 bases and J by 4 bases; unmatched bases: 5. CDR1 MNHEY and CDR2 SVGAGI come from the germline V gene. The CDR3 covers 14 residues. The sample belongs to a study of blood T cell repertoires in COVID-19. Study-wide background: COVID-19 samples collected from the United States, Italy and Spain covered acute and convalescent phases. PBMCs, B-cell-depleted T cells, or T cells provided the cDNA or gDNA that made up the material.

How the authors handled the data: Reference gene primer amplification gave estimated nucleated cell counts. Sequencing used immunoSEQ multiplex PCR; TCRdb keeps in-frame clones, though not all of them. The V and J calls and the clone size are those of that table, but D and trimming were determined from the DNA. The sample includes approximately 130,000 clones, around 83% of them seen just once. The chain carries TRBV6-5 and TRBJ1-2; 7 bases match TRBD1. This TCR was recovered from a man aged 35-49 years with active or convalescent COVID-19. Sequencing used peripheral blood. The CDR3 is CASSYDRAPYGYTF. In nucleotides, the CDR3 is TGTGCCAGCAGTTATGACAGGGCTCCCTATGGCTACACCTTC.